This TCR beta chain was recovered during a study of cytomegalovirus exposure and HLA in healthy donors. 60 Vbeta and 13 Jbeta primers were used in PCR. TCRdb keeps only in-frame clones here, not all; method: immunoSEQ multiplex PCR. The data show more than 100,000 clones, with approximately 80% seen just once and more than 0.2% held by the top ten. What was sequenced was PBMCs. This clonotype originated in a man in his fifties or sixties in good health and CMV-seronegative.

The CDR3 reads CASSLSEGNIQYF. DNA of the CDR3: TGTGCCAGCAGCTTAAGCGAGGGAAACATTCAGTACTTC. This chain links TRBV7-3 with TRBJ2-4, with TRBD2 as a possible D gene (5 bases). The CDR3 contains 13 residues. CDR1 and CDR2 from the germline V gene are SGHTA and FQGTGA. V gave up 1 base and J gave up 6 bases, with 7 bases separating them.